The text below deals with one T cell receptor (beta chain). The antigen it recognizes is unknown. Base qualities are missing; no much larger clone stands one base away. Looking up the germline V gene yields CDR1 MNHEY and CDR2 SVGAGI. The CDR3 measures 15 amino acids from cysteine to phenylalanine. The entry retains the CDR3 DNA only, 45 bases that are in frame from base 1. After removal of 5 bases from V and 0 bases from J, the junction retains 4 bases not matched to a gene. TCRbeta CDR3 regions were amplified from genomic DNA by means of the immunoSEQ Assay, a bias-controlled multiplex PCR. The original pipeline was this. The number of nucleated cells in each sample was estimated from the amplification of reference gene primers within the assay. Sequence reads were collapsed and filtered to measure the absolute abundance of every unique TCRbeta CDR3 rearrangement. For each sample, productive Simpson clonality was calculated as the square root of Simpson's diversity index across productive rearrangements. TCRdb took this table from immuneACCESS and kept in-frame rearrangements with V and J called. Such tables lack part of the clones; where checked against another copy, unresolved V genes explain under half of the gap, and the rest is unexplained. The V and J calls and clone size were taken over from that table, and D and trimming were inferred from the DNA. The sample data list 260,000 or so clones, and 75% to 85% of these were observed just once. In total, the top ten clones hold around 7% of the sample.

The data were taken from a study of blood T cell repertoires in COVID-19 (dated by TCRdb to 2019 to 2021). At the level of the whole study: The collaborator samples originated in the United States, Italy and Spain and spanned the acute and convalescent phases of COVID-19. The prospective study material was composed of cDNA or gDNA derived from T cells, B-cell-depleted T cells, or PBMCs. Deeply sampled blood TCRbeta repertoires from subjects exposed to, actively infected with, or recovered from COVID-19 were included in the dataset. The repertoires were released in a freely available public database intended as a resource for research on the immune response to SARS-CoV-2. Samples were obtained from the ongoing ImmuneRACE study (first 160 participants) and from about 1,300 subjects provided by 6 global collaborators. A de-identified subject ID, COVID-19 status, age in years and sex were almost always included in the sample metadata. HLA class I and class II types, where available, came from metadata supplied by the sample provider rather than from assay-based typing.

One collaborating source in Seattle enrolled patients during active infection and followed them longitudinally through the course of disease. Collaborating institutions collected whole blood in K2EDTA tubes following their own protocols. Collaborator samples were shipped for TCRbeta analysis as frozen whole blood, isolated PBMCs, or DNA extracted from either sample type. Paper-wide results and their limitations: The quantity of clinical and demographic metadata differed by source and by participant and was supplied without curation.

The chain couples TRBV6-5 to TRBJ2-3; TRBD2 agrees with 8 junctional bases. Input material: peripheral blood. The sequence was obtained from a woman older than 75 with COVID-19, enrolled during active disease. CDR3 reads: CASSPPSGSTDTQYF. The nucleotide sequence is given as TGTGCCAGCAGTCCTCCTAGCGGGAGCACAGATACGCAGTATTTT.